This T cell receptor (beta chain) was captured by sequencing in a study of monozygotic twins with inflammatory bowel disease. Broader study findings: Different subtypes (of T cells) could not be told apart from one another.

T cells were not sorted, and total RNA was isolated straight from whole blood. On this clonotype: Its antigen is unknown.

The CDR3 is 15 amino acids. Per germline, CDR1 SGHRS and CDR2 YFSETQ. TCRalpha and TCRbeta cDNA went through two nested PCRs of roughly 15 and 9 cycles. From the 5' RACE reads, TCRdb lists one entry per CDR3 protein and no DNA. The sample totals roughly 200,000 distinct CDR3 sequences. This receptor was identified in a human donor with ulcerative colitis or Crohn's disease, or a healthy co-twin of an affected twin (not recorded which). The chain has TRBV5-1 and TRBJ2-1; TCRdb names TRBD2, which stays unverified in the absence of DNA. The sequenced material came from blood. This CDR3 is CASSLGGRSYNEQFF.